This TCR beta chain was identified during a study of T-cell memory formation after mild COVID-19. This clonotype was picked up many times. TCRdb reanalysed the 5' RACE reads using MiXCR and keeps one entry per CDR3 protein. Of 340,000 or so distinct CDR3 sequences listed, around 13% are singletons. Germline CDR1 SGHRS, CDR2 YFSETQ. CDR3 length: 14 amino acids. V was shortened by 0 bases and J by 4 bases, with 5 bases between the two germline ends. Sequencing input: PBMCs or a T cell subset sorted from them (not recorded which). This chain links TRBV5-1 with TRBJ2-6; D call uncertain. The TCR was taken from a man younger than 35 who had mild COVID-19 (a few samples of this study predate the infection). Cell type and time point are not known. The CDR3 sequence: CASSLDSGANVLTF. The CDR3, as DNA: TGCGCCAGCAGCTTGGATTCAGGGGCCAACGTCCTGACTTTC.